These T cell receptor beta chains were read from a single sample in a study of somatic mutations in cytotoxic T cells in rheumatoid arthritis. Data came from immunoSEQ multiplex PCR; TCRdb stores just in-frame clones and leaves some out. The table records some 15,000 clones, roughly 79% of them present only once. What was sequenced was CD8+ T cells sorted from blood. All receptors derive from an adult with rheumatoid arthritis. Both conserved end residues are part of each CDR3. The D gene is left open where the match is weak.

v_call	d_call	j_call	cdr3_aa
TRBV7-6	NA	TRBJ1-1	CASSLGKGNTEAFF
TRBV19	NA	TRBJ2-7	CASSDANSYEQYF
TRBV27	NA	TRBJ2-7	CASSFEPSSYEQYF
TRBV6-6	NA	TRBJ2-7	CASRRQGAREQYF
TRBV14	TRBD2	TRBJ2-1	CASSHTTGLAGVEQFF
TRBV29-1	TRBD2	TRBJ2-7	CSVEDREGGYEQYF
TRBV4-3	TRBD2	TRBJ2-7	CASSQDQSGSYEQYF
TRBV20-1	TRBD2	TRBJ2-7	CSAERGYEQYF
TRBV6-5	NA	TRBJ2-5	CASRRSRGQETQYF
TRBV19	NA	TRBJ1-2	CASSIDGLLGFHYGYTF
TRBV27	NA	TRBJ2-3	CASSLFGTDTQYF
TRBV5-1	NA	TRBJ2-3	CASSHRSSTDTQYF
TRBV25-1	NA	TRBJ1-5	CASSEYGRQPQHF
TRBV5-8	NA	TRBJ1-4	CASSLGLQEKLFF
TRBV13	NA	TRBJ2-1	CASSSRVANYNEQFF
TRBV30	NA	TRBJ2-3	CAAKPETHTDTQYF
TRBV19	TRBD2	TRBJ2-1	CASSMGGDYNEQFF
TRBV27	TRBD2	TRBJ2-3	CASSWASGSTDTQYF
TRBV7-8	NA	TRBJ2-3	CASSLDLADTQYF
TRBV15	NA	TRBJ2-4	CATSRDQGTGLDIQYF
TRBV5-1	NA	TRBJ2-7	CASSLAGAFSYEQYF
TRBV27	NA	TRBJ2-7	CASSPQGAAYEQYF
TRBV13	NA	TRBJ2-1	CASSGDNEQFF
TRBV6-4	NA	TRBJ2-2	CASSDQVGAGELFF
TRBV6-5	NA	TRBJ2-3	CASIFGGTQYF
TRBV10-3	NA	TRBJ1-5	CAISESEEPGRQPQHF
TRBV11-3	TRBD2	TRBJ2-7	CASQRREGQGEQYF
TRBV7-9	NA	TRBJ1-2	CASSPSGANYGYTF
TRBV12-5	NA	TRBJ1-2	CASGPSGWGYTF
TRBV5-4	NA	TRBJ1-1	CASSLSGGTEAFF
TRBV6-1	TRBD2	TRBJ2-3	CASSAQPPAGGTDTQYF
TRBV14	NA	TRBJ2-7	CASSQEWGYEQYF
TRBV9	NA	TRBJ1-5	CASGDNQPQHF
TRBV27	TRBD1	TRBJ1-5	CASSTGTGGNQPQHF
TRBV6-5	NA	TRBJ2-3	CASSLGDTQYF
TRBV11-3	TRBD1	TRBJ1-1	CASSLSGTGAAEAFF
TRBV27	TRBD2	TRBJ2-1	CASSFSGPYNEQFF
TRBV6-5	NA	TRBJ1-1	CASSYRVGDTEAFF
TRBV9	TRBD1	TRBJ2-1	CASSVVMGQGYYEQFF
TRBV4-1	TRBD1	TRBJ2-7	CASSQEGGQGSSYEQYF
TRBV15	TRBD1	TRBJ1-2	CATSPTEQGARYGYTF
TRBV7-3	NA	TRBJ1-1	CASSRSGGTEAFF
TRBV27	NA	TRBJ2-7	CASSATGASYEQYF
TRBV6-5	TRBD2	TRBJ2-7	CASSDGLAGYYEQYF
TRBV6-4	NA	TRBJ2-1	CASSVATIGYNEQFF
TRBV7-7	TRBD2	TRBJ2-1	CASSLEAGAGEQFF